The 6 T cell receptor beta chains presented below share a single source sample, sequenced in a study of cytomegalovirus exposure and HLA in healthy donors. Vbeta (60) and Jbeta (13) primers were used in the PCR. Generated by immunoSEQ multiplex PCR, the TCRdb table keeps only in-frame clones and is missing some. This sample has under 200,000 clones; 75% to 90% occur once, and the top ten carry approximately 0.31%. Sequencing was done on a sample of PBMCs. Receptors originate from a woman in her twenties or thirties in good health and CMV-seronegative.

V gene TRBV9 combines with J gene TRBJ2-3; the D gene is possibly TRBD2 (6 bases). The V end lost 5 bases, the J end lost 2 bases, and 12 bases lay between the germline ends. CDR1 is SGDLS and CDR2 is YYNGEE in the germline V gene. The CDR3 has 14 residues. CDR3: CASSSSDYTDTQYF. The CDR3 DNA follows: TGTGCCAGCAGTTCTAGCGACTACACAGATACGCAGTATTTT.

A single count supports this clone. An end of the junction differs from the germline gene, which may be a read error. This rearrangement joins TRBV19 to TRBJ1-2, with 8 bases fitting TRBD1. The CDR3 has 12 residues. The V gene's germline CDR1 is LNHDA and CDR2 SQIVND (reference sequence). CDR3 sequence reads: CASSILGQGFTF. The CDR3 region has the DNA TGTGCCAGTAGTATCCTCGGACAGGGCTTCACCTTC.

The rearrangement joins TRBV6-5 to TRBJ1-2, with D possibly being TRBD1 (6 bases). Germline CDR1 is MNHEY and CDR2 is SVGAGI. The CDR3 covers 16 residues. V lost 0 bases and J 8 bases, leaving 19 bases between the germline ends. The CDR3 region is CASSYSVRQGREGYTF. In DNA form, the CDR3 reads TGTGCCAGCAGTTACTCAGTCCGGCAGGGGCGTGAGGGCTACACCTTC.

This clone showed up just once. In the same sample, other DNA sequences code for this CDR3. This sequence joins TRBV20-1 and TRBJ2-7; D uncertain. The germline CDR1 and CDR2 sequences are DFQATT and SNEGSKA (reference sequence). Trimming took off 3 bases at V and 3 bases at J, with 6 bases between the two ends. The CDR3 spans 11 residues. CDR3 protein: CSARLLYEQYF. CDR3 in DNA: TGCAGTGCTAGGTTACTCTACGAGCAGTACTTC.

This clone was counted a single time. V usage is TRBV4-2 and J usage is TRBJ2-5; 12 bases match TRBD2. CDR1 and CDR2 from the germline V gene are LGHNA and YNFKEQ. The CDR3 contains 15 residues. V shed 2 bases and J 4 bases; nucleotides not matched to a gene: 2. The DNA for the CDR3 is TGTGCCAGCAGCCAAAGACTAGCGGGAGTAGAGACCCAGTACTTC. Encoded protein: CASSQRLAGVETQYF.

This chain links TRBV2 with TRBJ2-3, with D tentatively TRBD2 (6 bases). Trimming pared 6 bases from V and 2 bases from J, leaving 9 bases between. The CDR3 sequence is 13 residues long. CDR1 is SNHLY and CDR2 is FYNNEI in the germline V gene. The CDR3 reads CASSGGYTDTQYF. CDR3 nucleotides: TGTGCCAGCAGCGGGGGATACACAGATACGCAGTATTTT.